Below are 18 T cell receptor beta chains sequenced from a single sample in a study of patients and donors after allogeneic stem cell transplantation (dated by TCRdb to the early 2020s). The library was made by RT-PCR. These reads were obtained on a NextSeq 550. TCRdb reworked the public reads: Q25 trimming with fastp, MiXCR clone assembly, productive beta chains retained. Under each unique CDR3 protein, matching rows form one entry showing the most common genes and DNA. Within this sample are approximately 90,000 distinct CDR3 sequences, with approximately 5% of them counted one time only. About 2.5% of the sample goes to the ten largest clones. Input material: blood, either unsorted or a sorted T cell fraction (not recorded which). The receptors originated from a human donor who was either an allogeneic HSCT recipient or a stem cell or donor lymphocyte infusion donor (not recorded which). It is not recorded whose cells these are; they may come from a transplant donor.

This clonotype showed up many times. The chain combines TRBV12-3 or TRBV12-4 with TRBJ1-2, with unresolved D. V was trimmed by 1 base and J by 4 bases, leaving 7 bases between them. The CDR3 covers 13 residues. As DNA, the CDR3 is TGTGCCAGCAGTTTAGGCCAGGCCTATGGCTACACCTTC. It specifies CASSLGQAYGYTF.

This clonotype turned up a few times. A much more abundant neighbour one base away suggests this may be a read error. The V gene is TRBV2, the J gene TRBJ1-2; tentative D call: TRBD1 (6 bases). The CDR3 spans 13 residues. The germline V and J ends were trimmed by 5 bases and 1 base, with 8 bases remaining between them. Germline values: CDR1 SNHLY, CDR2 FYNNEI. CDR3 sequence (DNA): TGTGCCAGCAGTCAGGACAGTAACTATGGCTACACCTTC. Protein sequence: CASSQDSNYGYTF.

The CDR3 region has the DNA TGTGCCAGTAGTATCGACCGGAGCTCCTACGAGCAGTACTTC. Its translation: CASSIDRSSYEQYF. This chain links TRBV19 with TRBJ2-7; D unclear. Germline CDR1 is LNHDA and CDR2 is SQIVND (reference sequence). The CDR3 has 14 amino acids. Deletions cut 3 bases from V and 0 bases from J, with 9 bases between.

In its sample, this clonotype was seen many times. The rearrangement uses TRBV19 and TRBJ2-1; 10 bases fit TRBD2. This CDR3 comprises 18 residues. With V trimmed by 7 bases and J by 6 bases, 18 bases remained unmatched. Germline V gene data show CDR1 as LNHDA and CDR2 as SQIVND (reference sequence). The DNA of the CDR3 is TGTGCCAGTACCGCCGGTAGGGCTAGCGGGAGTCTTCTCAATGAGCAGTTCTTC. Translated, it gives CASTAGRASGSLLNEQFF.

In this sample, this clonotype turned up a few times. The V call is TRBV3-1, the J call TRBJ2-1, with D tentatively TRBD1 (6 bases). V was trimmed by 4 bases and J by 5 bases, leaving 18 bases between them. The germline gives CDR1 LGHDT, CDR2 YNNKEL (reference sequence). The CDR3 runs to 16 residues. CDR3 protein: CASSLRGASRNNEQFF. The CDR3 coding sequence is TGTGCCAGCAGCCTCAGGGGAGCGAGTAGAAACAATGAGCAGTTCTTC.

The V and J genes are TRBV7-2 and TRBJ1-2; 9 bases fit TRBD1. CDR3 length: 15 amino acids. Germline V gene data show CDR1 as SGHTA and CDR2 as FQGNSA. Trimming took 1 base from V and 1 from J; bases not matched to a gene: 1. CDR3 bases: TGTGCCAGCAGCTTAGGGACAGGGGATAACTATGGCTACACCTTC. Its translation is CASSLGTGDNYGYTF.

This clonotype was observed at least ten times. This chain uses TRBV6-2 or TRBV6-3 with TRBJ2-3; D unresolved. V gave up 4 bases and J gave up 9 bases, with 17 bases separating them. The length of the CDR3 is 14 residues. Germline V gives CDR1 MNHEY, CDR2 SVGEGT. The CDR3 nucleotides read TGTGCCAGCAGTTCCAACTTGGGAACACGGACGCAGTATTTT. It codes for CASSSNLGTRTQYF.

The J gene is TRBJ2-2, the V gene TRBV7-8; no clear D gene. V was pared by 2 bases and J by 6 bases, with 7 bases between. This CDR3 contains 13 residues. Per the germline V gene, CDR1 is SGHVS and CDR2 is FQNEAQ. The CDR3 nucleotides are TGTGCCAGCAGCTTACCGGGCTCCGGGGAGCTGTTTTTT. It specifies CASSLPGSGELFF.

The sample holds many counts of this clonotype. This sequence joins TRBV6-5 and TRBJ2-7; 13 bases line up with TRBD2. J gave up 7 bases and V 0 bases, and 3 bases lay outside the gene matches. Germline CDR1 reads MNHEY; CDR2 reads SVGAGI. The CDR3 sequence is 15 residues long. The CDR3 nucleotides read TGTGCCAGCAGTTACTCGAGACTAGCGGGGGGTGAGCAGTACTTC. Amino acid sequence: CASSYSRLAGGEQYF.

CDR3 sequence reads: CASSQEIQRNQPQHF. The CDR3 DNA sequence: TGTGCCAGCAGCCAAGAAATACAGCGCAATCAGCCCCAGCATTTT. This chain uses TRBV4-2 with TRBJ1-5; D is ambiguous. V was shortened by 0 bases and J by 2 bases, with 8 bases between the two germline ends. There are 15 residues in the CDR3. Germline V lookup: CDR1 LGHNA, CDR2 YNFKEQ.

This clonotype was detected ten times or more. The chain couples TRBV27 to TRBJ2-6; TRBD2 aligns across 10 bases. Germline CDR1 reads MNHEY; CDR2 reads SMNVEV (reference sequence). With 6 bases clipped from V and 2 bases from J, the junction kept 7 bases outside the gene matches. The CDR3 covers 17 residues. CDR3 protein: CASRIGLAAAGANVLTF. Here the CDR3 DNA reads TGTGCCAGCAGAATTGGACTAGCGGCGGCTGGGGCCAACGTCCTGACTTTC.

The chain combines TRBV5-4 with TRBJ2-3, with 7 bases aligning to TRBD1. V trimming: 0 bases; J trimming: 0 bases; junction bases outside the gene matches: 1. From germline, CDR1 is SGHNT and CDR2 YYREEE (reference sequence). The CDR3 runs to 15 residues. The CDR3 loop is CASSLGDRSTDTQYF. CDR3 nucleotide sequence: TGTGCCAGCAGCTTGGGGGACAGAAGCACAGATACGCAGTATTTT.

This clonotype turned up a few times. The V gene is TRBV7-3, the J gene TRBJ2-5; D remains unclear. CDR1 and CDR2 from the germline V gene are SGHTA and FQGTGA. Deletions cut 5 bases from V and 7 bases from J, with 14 bases between. The CDR3 extends over 13 amino acids. The DNA of the CDR3 is TGTGCCAGCAGCCCGACTGGGGTAGGGACCCAGTACTTC. As protein: CASSPTGVGTQYF.

This clonotype was observed many times. The chain has TRBV10-3 and TRBJ2-5; D unclear. The germline V gene encodes CDR1 ENHRY and CDR2 SYGVKD. This CDR3 has 13 residues. Trimming shortened V by 0 bases and J by 3 bases, and 5 bases separated the two germline ends. The CDR3 here is CAISESTEETQYF. CDR3 nucleotides: TGTGCCATCAGTGAGTCCACAGAAGAGACCCAGTACTTC.

This clonotype was counted ten times or more. The V and J genes are TRBV7-6 and TRBJ2-5; tentative D call: TRBD2 (5 bases). V was shortened by 1 base and J by 4 bases, with 7 bases between the two germline ends. Germline assignment: CDR1 SGHVS and CDR2 FNYEAQ. The CDR3 runs to 13 residues. The CDR3 DNA sequence: TGTGCCAGCAGCTTAGTAGGAGGAGAGACCCAGTACTTC. This translates into CASSLVGGETQYF. The variable domain in full, completed from reference TRBV7-6 and TRBJ2-5, reads GAGVSQSPRYKVTKRGQDVALRCDPISGHVSLYWYRQALGQGPEFLTYFNYEAQQDKSGLPNDRFSAERPEGSISTLTIQRTEQRDSAMYRCASSLVGGETQYFGPGTRLLVL.

The V gene is TRBV12-3 or TRBV12-4, the J gene TRBJ2-7; perhaps D is TRBD1 or TRBD2 (6 bases each). This CDR3 is 14 amino acids long. The V end was cut by 2 bases, the J end by 3 bases, with 11 bases between. CDR3 nucleotides: TGTGCCAGCAGTTTATGGGGGGCCAACTACGAGCAGTACTTC. Translating gives CASSLWGANYEQYF.

Only a few counts were recorded for this clonotype. The V and J genes are TRBV28 and TRBJ2-6, with D uncertain. Germline V lookup: CDR1 MDHEN, CDR2 SYDVKM. The V end was cut by 6 bases, the J end by 0 bases, with 15 bases between. The CDR3 loop spans 17 amino acids. Here the CDR3 DNA reads TGTGCCAGCAGCCCCTCCCGACGGCGCTCTGGGGCCAACGTCCTGACTTTC. This gives the protein CASSPSRRRSGANVLTF.

This clonotype was seen ten or more times. The chain carries TRBV5-1 and TRBJ2-5; D ambiguous. Germline CDR1 SGHRS, CDR2 YFSETQ. CDR3 length: 14 amino acids. The germline V and J ends were trimmed by 0 bases and 4 bases, with 10 bases remaining between them. The CDR3 bases are TGCGCCAGCAGCTTGGCTCCGGCAGTAGAGACCCAGTACTTC. Its translation is CASSLAPAVETQYF.